Each of the 28 T cell receptor beta chains below was sequenced from the same sample in a study of blood T cell repertoires in COVID-19. Here immunoSEQ multiplex PCR was the method, and the copy in TCRdb shows in-frame clones only, minus some. The sample records roughly 88,000 clones, 85% to 95% being singletons. Specimen: peripheral blood. The source of these receptors is a woman between 45 and 65 years old in a cohort sampled during active COVID-19.

There are a few counts of this clone. The V and J genes are TRBV4-2 and TRBJ1-1; 11 bases are a match to TRBD1. The CDR3 has 16 residues. Germline V gives CDR1 LGHNA, CDR2 YNFKEQ. With V trimmed by 5 bases and J by 2 bases, 7 bases remained unmatched. Written as DNA, the CDR3 is TGTGCCAGCAGCGAGGGGACAGGGGGTCGCAACACTGAAGCTTTCTTT. This sequence encodes CASSEGTGGRNTEAFF.

This chain uses TRBV7-9 with TRBJ1-4; 9 nucleotides match TRBD1. CDR3 length: 15 amino acids. V was pared by 5 bases and J by 6 bases, with 7 bases of the junction left unmatched. CDR1 is SEHNR, CDR2 FQNEAQ, per germline (reference sequence). The CDR3 DNA reads as TGTGCCAGCAGCCCGAACCGGGACAGGGATGAAAAACTGTTTTTT. Protein product: CASSPNRDRDEKLFF.

V and J are TRBV6-5 and TRBJ1-6; 9 bases fit TRBD1. The CDR3 totals 14 residues. V trimming: 6 bases; J trimming: 10 bases; junction bases outside the gene matches: 7. Germline V lookup: CDR1 MNHEY, CDR2 SVGAGI. CDR3 coding DNA: TGTGCCAGCAGCGACAGGGGGATCGGCTCACCCCTCCACTTT. As protein: CASSDRGIGSPLHF.

This chain uses TRBV9 with TRBJ2-7; D possibly corresponds to TRBD2 (5 bases). V lost 0 bases and J lost 6, with 10 bases in between. CDR3 length: 13 residues. Germline CDR1 SGDLS, CDR2 YYNGEE. DNA of the CDR3: TGTGCCAGCAGCGTAGAGAGGGTATCCGAGCAGTACTTC. As protein: CASSVERVSEQYF.

V gene TRBV5-6 combines with J gene TRBJ1-6; TRBD1 aligns across 11 bases. With V trimmed by 3 bases and J by 9 bases, 5 bases remained unmatched. The CDR3 length is 15 residues. Looked up from germline, CDR1 is SGHDT and CDR2 is YYEEEE. CDR3 nucleotide sequence: TGTGCCAGCAGCTCGACGGGACAGGGGGGTTCACCCCTCCACTTT. It translates to CASSSTGQGGSPLHF.

This clone came up once. The chain couples TRBV29-1 to TRBJ2-2; the D gene is possibly TRBD2 (5 bases). There are 13 residues in the CDR3. Germline assignment: CDR1 SQVTM and CDR2 ANQGSEA. V gave up 5 bases and J gave up 0 bases, with 7 bases separating them. DNA of the CDR3: TGCAGCGTTCGGGGAACGAACACCGGGGAGCTGTTTTTT. It encodes CSVRGTNTGELFF.

This clone showed up just a few times. This chain uses TRBV4-2 with TRBJ1-1; D is unclear. Trimming stripped 1 base from V and 1 base from J, with 10 bases between. Germline values: CDR1 LGHNA, CDR2 YNFKEQ. CDR3 length: 15 amino acids. CDR3 sequence: CASSQGGRENTEAFF. CDR3 DNA: TGTGCCAGCAGCCAAGGGGGTCGGGAGAACACTGAAGCTTTCTTT.

CDR3 sequence reads: CASTETELQETQYF. Written as DNA, the CDR3 is TGTGCCAGCACTGAGACAGAACTCCAAGAGACCCAGTACTTC. The chain recombines TRBV2 with TRBJ2-5; D may be TRBD1 (5 bases). Between the trimmed V and J ends, which lost 7 bases and 1 base, there was a span of 13 bases. The CDR3 covers 14 residues. CDR1 is SNHLY and CDR2 is FYNNEI in the germline V gene.

This clone was observed once. The J gene is TRBJ1-1, the V gene TRBV6-2 or TRBV6-3, with D perhaps TRBD1 (5 bases). The CDR3 sequence is 12 residues long. CDR1 and CDR2 (germline): MNHEY, SVGEGT. V was clipped by 6 bases and J by 6 bases, with 11 bases between them. The CDR3 DNA reads as TGTGCCAGCAGCTCCGCGGGGGCTGAAGCTTTCTTT. Its protein is CASSSAGAEAFF.

This chain connects TRBV9 to TRBJ2-3, with 9 bases lining up with TRBD2. Trimming removed 4 bases from V and 2 bases from J; junction bases left unmatched: 8. Looked up from germline, CDR1 is SGDLS and CDR2 is YYNGEE. The CDR3 extends over 16 amino acids. This chain's CDR3 is CASSPGAGGVTDTQYF. CDR3 nucleotide sequence: TGTGCCAGCAGCCCGGGAGCGGGGGGCGTCACAGATACGCAGTATTTT.

CDR3 nucleotide sequence: TGCGCCAGCAGAAGATTTACCGGGACTAGCGGGGACAATGAGCAGTTCTTC. Protein: CASRRFTGTSGDNEQFF. The chain uses TRBV10-2 and TRBJ2-1; 13 positions agree with TRBD2. Germline V CDR1 and CDR2: WSHSY, SAAADI. The trim removed 6 bases at V and 5 bases at J, leaving 10 bases unmatched. The CDR3 extends over 17 amino acids.

The chain has TRBV19 and TRBJ1-2; 7 nucleotides line up with TRBD1. The junction had 13 bases not matched to a gene; V was cut back by 4 bases and J by 8 bases. Germline V gives CDR1 LNHDA, CDR2 SQIVND (reference sequence). The CDR3 extends over 15 amino acids. CDR3 loop: CASSTDRALSRGYTF. CDR3 in DNA: TGTGCCAGTAGTACAGACAGGGCCCTATCGCGGGGCTACACCTTC. The complete variable domain, with remaining parts taken from reference TRBV19 and TRBJ1-2, reads DGGITQSPKYLFRKEGQNVTLSCEQNLNHDAMYWYRQDPGQGLRLIYYSQIVNDFQKGDIAEGYSVSREKKESFPLTVTSAQKNPTAFYLCASSTDRALSRGYTFGSGTRLTVV.

The gene calls are TRBV6-5 and TRBJ2-7; 8 nucleotides line up with TRBD1. The CDR3 runs 14 residues. V lost 8 bases to trimming and J lost 2 bases; unmatched junction nucleotides: 8. Germline V gives CDR1 MNHEY, CDR2 SVGAGI. The CDR3 nucleotides read TGTGCCAGCGTCAGGACAGGGAGCGCCTACGAGCAGTACTTC. Encoded protein: CASVRTGSAYEQYF.

V is TRBV7-9 and J is TRBJ2-5; no clear D gene. V was pared by 3 bases and J by 5 bases, with 7 bases between. CDR3 length equals 12 residues. Germline loops: CDR1 SEHNR, CDR2 FQNEAQ (reference sequence). CDR3 nucleotide sequence: TGTGCCAGCAGCTTGGAGATGGAGACCCAGTACTTC. Encoded protein: CASSLEMETQYF. The full variable domain, completed using reference TRBV7-9 and TRBJ2-5, is DTGVSQNPRHKITKRGQNVTFRCDPISEHNRLYWYRQTLGQGPEFLTYFQNEAQLEKSRLLSDRFSAERPKGSFSTLEIQRTEQGDSAMYLCASSLEMETQYFGPGTRLLVL.

The CDR3, as DNA: TGTGCCAGCTCACCTTCCTTTCGGAGCGGGACGGGAACAGATAAAGAGACCCAGTACTTC. It encodes CASSPSFRSGTGTDKETQYF. The genes are TRBV18 and TRBJ2-5; 7 nucleotides agree with TRBD2. This CDR3 contains 20 residues. The germline CDR1 and CDR2 sequences are KGHSH and LQKENI. V was clipped by 3 bases and J by 3 bases; unmatched bases: 22. The full variable domain, with the rest looked up from reference TRBV18 and TRBJ2-5, is NAGVMQNPRHLVRRRGQEARLRCSPMKGHSHVYWYRQLPEEGLKFMVYLQKENIIDESGMPKERFSAEFPKEGPSILRIQQVVRGDSAAYFCASSPSFRSGTGTDKETQYFGPGTRLLVL.

This chain links TRBV7-6 with TRBJ1-1, with TRBD1 identical over 8 bases. CDR3 length equals 15 residues. CDR1 is SGHVS, CDR2 FNYEAQ, per germline. With 1 base clipped from V and 5 bases from J, the junction kept 6 bases outside the gene matches. The CDR3 region has the DNA TGTGCCAGCAGCTTAGATGGCAGGGGGCGTACTGAAGCTTTCTTT. This translates into CASSLDGRGRTEAFF.

The chain couples TRBV4-1 to TRBJ2-1; D is unclear. The V and J ends lost 5 bases and 4 bases respectively, with 15 bases between them. The germline gives CDR1 MGHRA, CDR2 YSYEKL. This CDR3 contains 15 residues. In DNA form, the CDR3 reads TGCGCCAGCAGCAAACTGACGGAGAGTTACAATGAGCAGTTCTTC. This gives the protein CASSKLTESYNEQFF.

The rearrangement links TRBV21-1 to TRBJ2-7; the DNA was not compared with TRBD2, the D call given in the table. TRBV21-1 counts as a pseudogene. CDR3 length: 17 amino acids. This chain's CDR3 is CASSKASGDPLSYEQYF. The CDR3 nucleotides read TGTGCCAGCAGCAAAGCTTCGGGAGACCCCCTCTCCTACGAGCAGTACTTC.

This sequence joins TRBV10-3 and TRBJ2-6; 9 bases map to TRBD1. With 4 bases clipped from V and 0 bases from J, the junction kept 4 bases outside the gene matches. The CDR3 has 17 residues. Per germline, CDR1 ENHRY and CDR2 SYGVKD. The CDR3 region is CAISGGQGFSGANVLTF. CDR3 nucleotides: TGTGCCATCAGTGGGGGACAGGGTTTCTCTGGGGCCAACGTCCTGACTTTC.

J is TRBJ1-1 and V is TRBV5-5, with 7 nucleotides matching TRBD1. Germline loops: CDR1 SGHKS, CDR2 YYEKEE (reference sequence). Losses at the gene ends were 0 bases for V and 2 bases for J; bases not matched to a gene: 7. This CDR3 has 16 amino acids. DNA of the CDR3: TGTGCCAGCAGCTTGGACCCGGGGACAGCTAACACTGAAGCTTTCTTT. It encodes CASSLDPGTANTEAFF.

V and J are TRBV14 and TRBJ2-5; a possible D gene is TRBD2 (7 bases). This CDR3 is built from 16 residues. Germline values: CDR1 SGHDN, CDR2 FVKESK. Trimming left V 4 bases short and J 4 bases short, with 19 bases between. CDR3 sequence: CASSPFRGARSETQYF. The CDR3 DNA sequence: TGTGCCAGCAGCCCCTTTCGGGGGGCGAGGTCAGAGACCCAGTACTTC. The complete variable domain, with remaining parts taken from reference TRBV14 and TRBJ2-5, reads EAGVTQFPSHSVIEKGQTVTLRCDPISGHDNLYWYRRVMGKEIKFLLHFVKESKQDESGMPNNRFLAERTGGTYSTLKVQPAELEDSGVYFCASSPFRGARSETQYFGPGTRLLVL.

The rearrangement links TRBV11-2 to TRBJ2-5, with D perhaps TRBD1 (6 bases). The germline V and J ends were trimmed by 5 bases and 5 bases, with 15 bases remaining between them. Germline CDR1 reads SGHAT; CDR2 reads FQNNGV. CDR3 size: 14 residues. CDR3 sequence reads: CASSPYRQAETQYF. In DNA form, the CDR3 reads TGTGCCAGCAGCCCCTATCGACAGGCGGAGACCCAGTACTTC. Combining the CDR3 with reference TRBV11-2 and TRBJ2-5 gives the whole variable domain EAGVAQSPRYKIIEKRQSVAFWCNPISGHATLYWYQQILGQGPKLLIQFQNNGVVDDSQLPKDRFSAERLKGVDSTLKIQPAKLEDSAVYLCASSPYRQAETQYFGPGTRLLVL.

The chain couples TRBV5-1 to TRBJ2-1; the match to TRBD2 covers 8 bases. V lost 1 base to trimming and J lost 3 bases; unmatched junction nucleotides: 3. From germline, CDR1 is SGHRS and CDR2 YFSETQ. This CDR3 region has 15 residues. CDR3 sequence: CASSLTLAVYNEQFF. The CDR3 DNA is TGCGCCAGCAGCTTGACACTAGCGGTCTACAATGAGCAGTTCTTC.

The chain joins TRBV25-1 to TRBJ1-2; D possibly corresponds to TRBD1 (5 bases). Trimming took 6 bases from V and 6 from J, leaving 23 bases between them. Germline assignment: CDR1 MGHDK and CDR2 SYGVNS. This CDR3 has 16 residues. In DNA, the CDR3 is TGTGCCAGCAGGAATAACGGGGGTCTCTTAGGTGATGGCTACACCTTC. This translates into CASRNNGGLLGDGYTF.

The rearrangement joins TRBV2 to TRBJ2-2, with unresolved D. The CDR3 length is 13 residues. Trimming removed 10 bases at V and 4 bases at J, with 13 bases between. CDR1 is SNHLY and CDR2 is FYNNEI in the germline V gene. The CDR3 spells CATAPRPTGELFF. The CDR3 nucleotides read TGTGCCACCGCTCCGAGGCCCACCGGGGAGCTGTTTTTT.

The J gene is TRBJ2-5, the V gene TRBV2; 9 bases match TRBD2. Looked up from germline, CDR1 is SNHLY and CDR2 is FYNNEI. Unmatched junction bases numbered 7, after V lost 6 bases and J lost 5 bases. CDR3 size: 14 residues. CDR3 amino acids: CASSMTSGGETQYF. The DNA of the CDR3 is TGTGCCAGCAGCATGACTAGCGGCGGGGAGACCCAGTACTTC.

This chain links TRBV7-3 with TRBJ2-3; 7 nucleotides match TRBD2. CDR3 size: 14 residues. Unmatched junction bases numbered 9, after V lost 5 bases and J lost 7 bases. CDR1 and CDR2 (germline): SGHTA, FQGTGA. The CDR3 DNA reads as TGTGCCAGCAGCCGGACCGCCAGCGGGAATACGCAGTATTTT. Amino acids: CASSRTASGNTQYF.

The chain has TRBV7-2 and TRBJ2-5; 10 bases fit TRBD2. The CDR3 loop spans 15 amino acids. Germline V gene lookup returns CDR1 SGHTA and CDR2 FQGNSA. V trimming: 3 bases; J trimming: 5 bases; junction bases outside the gene matches: 6. CDR3 in amino acids: CASSLSGRGWETQYF. The CDR3 bases are TGTGCCAGCAGCTTGAGCGGGAGGGGTTGGGAGACCCAGTACTTC.